These 20 T cell receptor beta chains were all obtained from the same sample, sequenced in a study of naive and memory T cell subsets. An equimolar mix of two oligonucleotides served as the beta constant-region primer for TRBC1 and TRBC2. Four rounds of PCR amplified the ligated cDNA using nested alpha and beta constant-region primers plus SP2. One entry per CDR3 protein results from TCRdb running MiXCR on the UMI-ligation and nested PCR reads. The sample shows 85,000 or so distinct CDR3 sequences, about 10% of them seen only once. The source material was naive CD8+ T cells from blood. These receptors originate from a human donor in good health.

The chain carries TRBV20-1 and TRBJ1-1, with 8 positions matching TRBD1. J lost 0 bases, V lost 6 bases, and 18 bases had no gene match. CDR3 length equals 18 residues. Looked up from germline, CDR1 is DFQATT and CDR2 is SNEGSKA (reference sequence). CDR3 protein: CSATDRGPLSPLNTEAFF. CDR3 sequence (DNA): TGCAGTGCCACCGACAGGGGCCCCCTTTCGCCCTTGAACACTGAAGCTTTCTTT.

The sample holds a few counts of this clonotype. J is TRBJ1-1 and V is TRBV29-1; 11 bases match TRBD1. V was clipped by 3 bases and J by 4 bases; unmatched bases: 1. The CDR3 is 13 amino acids. Germline loops: CDR1 SQVTM, CDR2 ANQGSEA. The CDR3 is CSVEDRGPTEAFF. DNA for the CDR3: TGCAGCGTTGAGGACAGGGGGCCCACTGAAGCTTTCTTT.

This clonotype was detected ten times or more. The rearrangement uses TRBV9 and TRBJ1-1; D is undetermined. The V end was cut by 4 bases, the J end by 2 bases, with 12 bases between. This CDR3 has 14 amino acids. CDR1 SGDLS and CDR2 YYNGEE come from the germline V gene. The CDR3 DNA is TGTGCCAGCAGCCCCGAGGGTCACAACACTGAAGCTTTCTTT. It yields the protein CASSPEGHNTEAFF.

The sample holds many counts of this clonotype. The chain recombines TRBV7-2 with TRBJ2-1; the D gene could be TRBD1 or TRBD2 (5 bases each). Trimming shortened V by 4 bases and J by 3 bases, and 13 bases separated the two germline ends. Germline CDR1 reads SGHTA; CDR2 reads FQGNSA. The CDR3 has 15 residues. As DNA, the CDR3 is TGTGCCAGCAGCTCCCGGGACGCGTACTACAATGAGCAGTTCTTC. Translation: CASSSRDAYYNEQFF. Supplemented by reference TRBV7-2 and TRBJ2-1, the full variable domain reads GAGVSQSPSNKVTEKGKDVELRCDPISGHTALYWYRQSLGQGLEFLIYFQGNSAPDKSGLPSDRFSAERTGGSVSTLTIQRTQQEDSAVYLCASSSRDAYYNEQFFGPGTRLTVL.

This clonotype has a count of ten or more. The chain has TRBV29-1 and TRBJ2-3; 10 nucleotides agree with TRBD2. Germline V lookup: CDR1 SQVTM, CDR2 ANQGSEA. The CDR3 runs 15 residues. V shed 8 bases and J 5 bases; nucleotides not matched to a gene: 13. The CDR3 reads CSPWTSGPLGDTQYF. The CDR3 coding sequence is TGCAGCCCCTGGACTAGCGGTCCCCTGGGAGATACGCAGTATTTT.

Only a few counts were recorded for this clonotype. The chain uses TRBV20-1 and TRBJ2-7; TRBD2 aligns across 10 bases. This CDR3 spans 14 amino acids. V shed 6 bases and J 7 bases; nucleotides not matched to a gene: 12. CDR1 and CDR2 from the germline V gene are DFQATT and SNEGSKA (reference sequence). The CDR3 DNA sequence: TGCAGTGCAGGTGCTAGCGGGAGTATTAGGGAGCAGTACTTC. Translation gives CSAGASGSIREQYF.

This clonotype was counted at least ten times. The chain employs TRBV7-3 and TRBJ2-1; possibly TRBD2 for D (5 bases). The CDR3 extends over 13 amino acids. V was cut by 4 bases and J by 5 bases, with 9 bases left in between. Germline CDR1 is SGHTA and CDR2 is FQGTGA. CDR3 nucleotide sequence: TGTGCCAGCAGCTCCCCACTAGACAATGAGCAGTTCTTC. Amino acids: CASSSPLDNEQFF.

In this sample, this clonotype turned up many times. CDR3 amino acids: CASTSSRDRRPYEQYF. Written as DNA, the CDR3 is TGTGCCAGCACCTCGAGCCGGGACAGGAGACCTTACGAGCAGTACTTC. The chain links TRBV7-9 to TRBJ2-7, with 8 positions matching TRBD1. Trimming at V came to 7 bases and at J to 4 bases, leaving 15 bases not matched to a gene. CDR3 length: 16 residues. CDR1 is SEHNR and CDR2 is FQNEAQ in the germline V gene (reference sequence).

This clonotype was counted at least ten times. The V and J genes are TRBV28 and TRBJ2-5; D is possibly TRBD1 or TRBD2 (6 bases each). In germline, CDR1 is MDHEN, CDR2 SYDVKM. V was clipped by 7 bases and J by 5 bases, with 14 bases between them. The CDR3 runs 13 residues. The CDR3 coding sequence is TGTGCCAGCATGCGAGAGGGGGGCGAGACCCAGTACTTC. Translated, it gives CASMREGGETQYF.

The gene calls are TRBV6-5 and TRBJ1-1; the D gene is possibly TRBD1 (6 bases). The CDR3 spans 15 residues. Germline V gene data show CDR1 as MNHEY and CDR2 as SVGAGI. Trimming shortened V by 6 bases and J by 8 bases, and 22 bases separated the two germline ends. CDR3 bases: TGTGCCAGCAGCAAACAAGGGGGGGGGCTAATAGAAGCTTTCTTT. Translated, it gives CASSKQGGGLIEAFF.

The sample holds many counts of this clonotype. The CDR3 reads CASSLDWASGYNEQFF. As DNA, the CDR3 is TGTGCCAGCAGCTTAGATTGGGCTAGCGGATACAATGAGCAGTTCTTC. This chain joins TRBV11-3 and TRBJ2-1, with 7 nucleotides matching TRBD2. Per the germline V gene, CDR1 is SGHNT and CDR2 is YENEEA. The CDR3 is 16 amino acids. After removal of 0 bases from V and 4 bases from J, the junction contained 6 bases not matched to a gene.

This clonotype was seen ten or more times. The chain employs TRBV20-1 and TRBJ2-5; 15 bases match TRBD2. Unmatched junction bases numbered 13, after V lost 6 bases and J lost 2 bases. The CDR3 is 18 residues long. The germline gives CDR1 DFQATT, CDR2 SNEGSKA (reference sequence). The CDR3 DNA sequence: TGCAGTGCGGGAGACGGACTAGCGGGAGGGCCTCGGCAAGAGACCCAGTACTTC. Encoded protein: CSAGDGLAGGPRQETQYF.

This rearrangement joins TRBV2 to TRBJ2-2; D is possibly TRBD1 (7 bases). The CDR3 runs to 17 residues. The ends were cut back, 3 bases at V and 2 bases at J, with 16 bases in the middle. CDR1 SNHLY and CDR2 FYNNEI come from the germline V gene. The DNA for the CDR3 is TGTGCCAGCAGTGAGGCGGGGACAGAAAGAAACACCGGGGAGCTGTTTTTT. It is translated as CASSEAGTERNTGELFF.

This clonotype has only a few counts. This sequence joins TRBV29-1 and TRBJ2-3; 11 bases are shared with TRBD2. Germline assignment: CDR1 SQVTM and CDR2 ANQGSEA. This CDR3 is 17 amino acids long. V gave up 6 bases and J gave up 4 bases; unmatched junction bases: 15. CDR3 DNA sequence: TGCAGCGTAGATAGTACTCTAGCGGGAGGTAGATCAGATACGCAGTATTTT. Protein product: CSVDSTLAGGRSDTQYF.

The CDR3 bases are TGTGCCAGTACCTCTAGCGGGAGCTTTAAGGAGCAGTTCTTC. It codes for CASTSSGSFKEQFF. The chain uses TRBV6-5 and TRBJ2-1; 10 nucleotides align to TRBD2. Germline CDR1 is MNHEY and CDR2 is SVGAGI. There are 14 residues in the CDR3. V was pared by 9 bases and J by 10 bases, with 12 bases of the junction left unmatched.

This clonotype was observed a few times. The chain joins TRBV4-1 to TRBJ2-7; D may be TRBD1 (6 bases). The CDR3 has 18 amino acids. Trimming stripped 5 bases from V and 2 bases from J, with 25 bases between. Germline assignment: CDR1 MGHRA and CDR2 YSYEKL. The CDR3 reads CASSDLGTPRLSTYEQYF. The DNA of the CDR3 is TGCGCCAGCAGCGATTTGGGGACACCAAGACTATCTACCTACGAGCAGTACTTC.

This clonotype occurred many times. CDR3 nucleotides: TGTGCCAGCAGGATGACCGGGGCTCAATACAATGAGCAGTTCTTC. This encodes CASRMTGAQYNEQFF. The rearrangement links TRBV2 to TRBJ2-1, with D possibly called TRBD1 or TRBD2 (5 bases each). Germline-derived CDR1 and CDR2 are SNHLY and FYNNEI. Trimming took 6 bases from V and 4 from J, leaving 16 bases between them. CDR3 length: 15 amino acids.

This clonotype was found many times. This chain links TRBV12-3 or TRBV12-4 with TRBJ1-4; tentative D call: TRBD1 (5 bases). The V gene lost 3 bases and the J gene lost 4 bases, with 12 bases spanning the gap. The CDR3 is 15 residues long. Here the CDR3 DNA reads TGTGCCAGCAGTTTTGGGGGTTTCGGTAATGAAAAACTGTTTTTT. Its translation is CASSFGGFGNEKLFF.

The gene calls are TRBV6-6 and TRBJ2-2; 8 bases agree with TRBD1. The CDR3 extends over 13 amino acids. Germline V gene sequence: CDR1 MNHNY, CDR2 SVGAGI (reference sequence). With V trimmed by 7 bases and J by 7 bases, 5 bases remained unmatched. The CDR3 reads CASTTGGLGELFF. CDR3 DNA: TGTGCCAGCACCACAGGGGGTCTCGGGGAGCTGTTTTTT.

This clonotype was observed many times. The J gene is TRBJ1-5, the V gene TRBV4-2, with 10 bases aligning to TRBD1. The CDR3 length is 17 residues. Trimming removed 4 bases from V and 4 bases from J; junction bases left unmatched: 10. Germline V gene lookup returns CDR1 LGHNA and CDR2 YNFKEQ. In DNA form, the CDR3 reads TGTGCCAGCAGCCCCCGAACCGGGACAGGGGAGAATCAGCCCCAGCATTTT. Translated: CASSPRTGTGENQPQHF.